This TCR beta chain came from a study of neoadjuvant anti-PD-1 for oral cavity cancer. Per germline, CDR1 SEHNR and CDR2 FQNEAQ (reference sequence). After removal of 4 bases from V and 4 bases from J, the junction contained 2 bases not matched to a gene. The CDR3 extends over 15 amino acids. Clones were read by immunoSEQ multiplex PCR, and TCRdb kept only the in-frame ones, dropping some. The sample gives about 72,000 clones, 80% to 90% of which show up once; around 3.7% is in the top ten. Sequencing used PBMCs, obtained before nivolumab (anti-PD-1) treatment. The clonotype comes from a person aged 40 to 85 with oral cavity squamous cell carcinoma. The rearrangement links TRBV7-9 to TRBJ2-1; 12 nucleotides match TRBD2. For the CDR3, the DNA is TGTGCCAGCAGCTCCCTAGCGGGAGGGTACAATGAGCAGTTCTTC. Encoded protein: CASSSLAGGYNEQFF.